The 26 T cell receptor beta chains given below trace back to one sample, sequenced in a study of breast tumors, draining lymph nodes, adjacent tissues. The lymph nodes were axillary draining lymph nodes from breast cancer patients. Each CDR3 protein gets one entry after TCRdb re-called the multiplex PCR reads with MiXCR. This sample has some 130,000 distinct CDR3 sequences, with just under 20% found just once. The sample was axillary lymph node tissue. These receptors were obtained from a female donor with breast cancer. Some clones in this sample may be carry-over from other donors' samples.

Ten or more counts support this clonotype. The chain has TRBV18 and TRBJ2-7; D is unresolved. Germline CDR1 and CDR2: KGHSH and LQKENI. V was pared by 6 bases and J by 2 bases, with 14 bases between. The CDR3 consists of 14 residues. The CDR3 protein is CASSPRLRPYEQYF. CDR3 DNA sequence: TGTGCCAGCTCGCCCCGCCTTAGGCCCTACGAGCAGTACTTC.

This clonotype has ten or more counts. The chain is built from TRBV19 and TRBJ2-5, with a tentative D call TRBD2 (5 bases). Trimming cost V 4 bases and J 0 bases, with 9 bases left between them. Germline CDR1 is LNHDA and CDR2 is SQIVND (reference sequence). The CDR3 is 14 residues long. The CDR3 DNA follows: TGTGCCAGTAGTACGGGGTACTACCAAGAGACCCAGTACTTC. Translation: CASSTGYYQETQYF.

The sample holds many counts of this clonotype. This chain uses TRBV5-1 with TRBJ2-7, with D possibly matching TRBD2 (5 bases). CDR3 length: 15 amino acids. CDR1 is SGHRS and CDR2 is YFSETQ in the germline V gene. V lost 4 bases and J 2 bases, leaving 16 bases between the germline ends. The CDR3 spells CASSPFPAAPYEQYF. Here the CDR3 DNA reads TGCGCCAGCAGCCCGTTTCCAGCGGCCCCCTACGAGCAGTACTTC.

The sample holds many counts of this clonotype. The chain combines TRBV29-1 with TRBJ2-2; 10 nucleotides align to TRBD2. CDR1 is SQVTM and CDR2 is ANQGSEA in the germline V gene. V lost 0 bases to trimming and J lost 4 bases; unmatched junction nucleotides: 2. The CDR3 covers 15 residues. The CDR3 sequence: CSVEDRTSGTGELFF. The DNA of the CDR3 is TGCAGCGTTGAAGATCGGACTAGCGGCACCGGGGAGCTGTTTTTT.

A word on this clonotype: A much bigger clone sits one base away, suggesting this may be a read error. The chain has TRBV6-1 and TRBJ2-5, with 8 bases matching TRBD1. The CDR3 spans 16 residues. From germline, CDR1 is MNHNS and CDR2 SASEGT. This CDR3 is CASSEFSGGAEETRYF. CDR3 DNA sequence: TGTGCCAGCAGTGAATTTTCAGGGGGCGCGGAGGAGACCCGGTACTTC.

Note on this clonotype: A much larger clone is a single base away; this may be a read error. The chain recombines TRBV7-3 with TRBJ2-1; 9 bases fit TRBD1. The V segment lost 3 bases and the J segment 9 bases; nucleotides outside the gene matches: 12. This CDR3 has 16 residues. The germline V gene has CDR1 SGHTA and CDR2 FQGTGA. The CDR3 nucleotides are TGTGCCAGCAGCTTGACCGGGGGGACAGGGACGAGTGAGCAGTTCTTC. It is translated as CASSLTGGTGTSEQFF.

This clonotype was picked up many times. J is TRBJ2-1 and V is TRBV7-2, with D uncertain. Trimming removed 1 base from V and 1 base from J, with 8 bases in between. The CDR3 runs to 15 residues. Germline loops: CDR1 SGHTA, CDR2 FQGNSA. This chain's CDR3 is CASSLVMLSYNEQFF. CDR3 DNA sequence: TGTGCCAGCAGCTTAGTAATGCTTTCCTACAATGAGCAGTTCTTC.

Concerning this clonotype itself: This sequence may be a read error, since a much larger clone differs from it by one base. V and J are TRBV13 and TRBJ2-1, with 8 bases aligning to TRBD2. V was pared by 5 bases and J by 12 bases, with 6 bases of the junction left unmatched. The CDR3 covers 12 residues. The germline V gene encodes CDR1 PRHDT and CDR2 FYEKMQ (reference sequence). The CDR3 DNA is TGTGCCAGCAGCCCGGGGGGGGATGGGCAGTTCTTC. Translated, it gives CASSPGGDGQFF.

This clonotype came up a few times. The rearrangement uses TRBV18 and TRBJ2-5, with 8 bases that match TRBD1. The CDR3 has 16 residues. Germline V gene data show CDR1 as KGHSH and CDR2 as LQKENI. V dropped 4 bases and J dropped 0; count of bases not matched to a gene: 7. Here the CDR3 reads CASSLRQGSYQETQYF. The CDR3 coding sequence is TGTGCCAGCTCACTTCGACAGGGGTCGTACCAAGAGACCCAGTACTTC. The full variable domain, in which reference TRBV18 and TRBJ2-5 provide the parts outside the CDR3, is NAGVMQNPRHLVRRRGQEARLRCSPMKGHSHVYWYRQLPEEGLKFMVYLQKENIIDESGMPKERFSAEFPKEGPSILRIQQVVRGDSAAYFCASSLRQGSYQETQYFGPGTRLLVL.

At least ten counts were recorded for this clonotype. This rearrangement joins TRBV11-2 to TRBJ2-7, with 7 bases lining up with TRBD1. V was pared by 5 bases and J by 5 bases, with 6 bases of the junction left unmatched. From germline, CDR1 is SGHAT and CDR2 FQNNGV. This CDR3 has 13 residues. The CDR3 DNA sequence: TGTGCCAGCAGCATCCGGGGACAGCACGAGCAGTACTTC. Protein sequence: CASSIRGQHEQYF.

Here the CDR3 DNA reads TGTGCCAGCAGTGAAAGGCCAACAGGAGGAACTAATGAAGAACGGTTTTTT. Encoded protein: CASSERPTGGTNEERFF. This chain joins TRBV2 and TRBJ1-4; TRBD1 might be the D (5 bases). Trimming removed 2 bases at V and 16 bases at J, with 29 bases between. The CDR3 is 17 amino acids. Germline V gene lookup returns CDR1 SNHLY and CDR2 FYNNEI.

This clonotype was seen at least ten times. DNA of the CDR3: TGTGCCAGCAGTGAACCAGGGGAAGGGGAAAAACTGTTTTTT. Protein sequence: CASSEPGEGEKLFF. The rearrangement uses TRBV6-1 and TRBJ1-4; D is possibly TRBD1 (6 bases). CDR3 length: 14 residues. V lost 2 bases, J lost 8 bases, and 12 bases lay in between. Germline CDR1 MNHNS, CDR2 SASEGT.

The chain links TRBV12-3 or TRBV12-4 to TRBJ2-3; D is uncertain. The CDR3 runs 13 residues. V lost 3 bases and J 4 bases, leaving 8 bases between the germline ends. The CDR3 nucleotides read TGTGCCAGCAGTTTCTTTACGGCAGATACGCAGTATTTT. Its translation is CASSFFTADTQYF.

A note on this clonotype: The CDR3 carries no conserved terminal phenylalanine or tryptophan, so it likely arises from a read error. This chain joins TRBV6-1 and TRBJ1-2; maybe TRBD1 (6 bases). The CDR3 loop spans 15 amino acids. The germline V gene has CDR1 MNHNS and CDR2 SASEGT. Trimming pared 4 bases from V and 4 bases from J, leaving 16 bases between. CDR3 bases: TGTGCCAGCAGTGGAGGGGGGGTAGCGGGCTATGGCTACACCCTC. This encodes CASSGGGVAGYGYTL.

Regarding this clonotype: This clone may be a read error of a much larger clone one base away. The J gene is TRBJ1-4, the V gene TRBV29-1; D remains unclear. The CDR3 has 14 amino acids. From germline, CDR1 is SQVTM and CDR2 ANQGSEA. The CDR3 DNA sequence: TGCAGCGTTAGAAATCGGCCAACTAATGAAAGACTGTTTTTT. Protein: CSVRNRPTNERLFF.

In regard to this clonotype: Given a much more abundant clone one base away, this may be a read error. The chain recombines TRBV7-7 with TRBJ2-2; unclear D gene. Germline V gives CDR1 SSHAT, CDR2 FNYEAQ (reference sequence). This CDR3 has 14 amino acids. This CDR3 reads CASSSHLAAGELFF. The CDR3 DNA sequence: TGTGCTAGCAGCTCCCACCTGGCGGCCGGGGAGCTGTTTTTT.

This CDR3 is CASSSRTGEAFF. The CDR3 DNA follows: TGTGCCAGCAGCTCTCGGACAGGGGAAGCTTTCTTT. The J gene is TRBJ1-1, the V gene TRBV7-2; 8 nucleotides agree with TRBD1. CDR1 and CDR2 from the germline V gene are SGHTA and FQGNSA. CDR3 length: 12 amino acids. After removal of 4 bases from V and 8 bases from J, the junction contained 3 bases not matched to a gene. The full variable domain, in which reference TRBV7-2 and TRBJ1-1 provide the parts outside the CDR3, is GAGVSQSPSNKVTEKGKDVELRCDPISGHTALYWYRQSLGQGLEFLIYFQGNSAPDKSGLPSDRFSAERTGGSVSTLTIQRTQQEDSAVYLCASSSRTGEAFFGQGTRLTVV.

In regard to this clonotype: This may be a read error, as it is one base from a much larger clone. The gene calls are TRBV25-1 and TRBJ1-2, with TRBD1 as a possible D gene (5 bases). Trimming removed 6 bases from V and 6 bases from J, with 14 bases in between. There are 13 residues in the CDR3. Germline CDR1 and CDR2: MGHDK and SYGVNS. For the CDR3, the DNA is TGTGCCAGCAGACGGGGGAGGGCGGATGGCTACACCTTC. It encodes CASRRGRADGYTF.

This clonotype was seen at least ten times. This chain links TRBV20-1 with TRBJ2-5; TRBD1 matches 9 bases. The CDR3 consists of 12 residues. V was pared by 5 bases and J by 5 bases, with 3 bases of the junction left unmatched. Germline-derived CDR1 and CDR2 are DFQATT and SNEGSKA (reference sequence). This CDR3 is CSALGQGETQYF. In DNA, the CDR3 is TGCAGTGCTTTAGGACAGGGGGAGACCCAGTACTTC.

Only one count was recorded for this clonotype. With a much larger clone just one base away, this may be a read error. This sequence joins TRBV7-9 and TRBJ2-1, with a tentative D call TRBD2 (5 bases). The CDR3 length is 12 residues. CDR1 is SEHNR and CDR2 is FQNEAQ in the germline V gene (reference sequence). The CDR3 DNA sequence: TGCGCCAGCAGCCCCCGGGGATTTAAGCAGTTCTTC. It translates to CASSPRGFKQFF.

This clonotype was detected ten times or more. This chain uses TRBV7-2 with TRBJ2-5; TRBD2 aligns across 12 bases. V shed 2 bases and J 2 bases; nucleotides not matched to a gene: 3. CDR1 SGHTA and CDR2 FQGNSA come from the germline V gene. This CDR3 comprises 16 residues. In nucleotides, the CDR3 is TGTGCCAGCAGCTTATTGCTAGCGGGGGGGCAAGAGACCCAGTACTTC. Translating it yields CASSLLLAGGQETQYF.

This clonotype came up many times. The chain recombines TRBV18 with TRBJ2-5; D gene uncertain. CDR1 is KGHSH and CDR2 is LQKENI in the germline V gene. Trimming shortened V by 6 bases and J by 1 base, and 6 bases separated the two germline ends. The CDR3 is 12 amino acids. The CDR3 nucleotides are TGTGCCAGCTCTGGGGTCCAAGAGACCCAGTACTTC. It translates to CASSGVQETQYF.

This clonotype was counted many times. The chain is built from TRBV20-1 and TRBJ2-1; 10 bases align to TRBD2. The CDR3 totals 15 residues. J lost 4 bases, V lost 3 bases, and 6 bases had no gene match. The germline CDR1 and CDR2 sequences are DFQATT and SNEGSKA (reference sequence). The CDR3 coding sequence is TGCAGTGCTAGCAAGCGGGGGGGCCAATACAATGAGCAGTTCTTC. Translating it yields CSASKRGGQYNEQFF.

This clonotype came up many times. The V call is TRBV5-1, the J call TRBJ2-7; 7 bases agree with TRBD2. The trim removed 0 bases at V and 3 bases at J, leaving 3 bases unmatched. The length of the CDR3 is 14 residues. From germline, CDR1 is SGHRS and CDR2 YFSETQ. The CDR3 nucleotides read TGCGCCAGCAGCTTGGTCCAGCGGGACTACGAGCAGTACTTC. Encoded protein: CASSLVQRDYEQYF.

The CDR3 nucleotides are TGTGCCAGCAGCTTAATTGTTGGGACACAGAACACCGGGGAGCTGTTTTTT. This encodes CASSLIVGTQNTGELFF. The chain couples TRBV11-2 to TRBJ2-2, with D maybe TRBD1 (6 bases). Germline V CDR1 and CDR2: SGHAT, FQNNGV. Trimming removed 2 bases at V and 1 base at J, with 14 bases between. This CDR3 is 17 amino acids long.

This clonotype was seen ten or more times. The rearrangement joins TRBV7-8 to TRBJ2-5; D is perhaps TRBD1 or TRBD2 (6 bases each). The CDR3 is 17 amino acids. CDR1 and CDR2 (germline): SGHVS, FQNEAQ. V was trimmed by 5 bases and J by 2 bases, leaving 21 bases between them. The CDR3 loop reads CASSRIRGQGRQETQYF. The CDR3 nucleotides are TGTGCCAGCAGCCGTATTAGAGGGCAGGGGAGGCAAGAGACCCAGTACTTC. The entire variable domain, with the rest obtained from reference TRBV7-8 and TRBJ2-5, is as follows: GAGVSQSPRYKVAKRGQDVALRCDPISGHVSLFWYQQALGQGPEFLTYFQNEAQLDKSGLPSDRFFAERPEGSVSTLKIQRTQQEDSAVYLCASSRIRGQGRQETQYFGPGTRLLVL.